Each of the 23 T cell receptor beta chains below was sequenced from the same sample in a study of blood T cell repertoires in COVID-19. Assay used: immunoSEQ multiplex PCR; TCRdb lists only in-frame clones, some missing. The data show 350,000 to 450,000 clones, roughly nine tenths seen once. The sequenced material came from PBMCs or T cells enriched from blood (not recorded which). These receptors originate from a woman aged 40 to 55 who had been exposed to COVID-19.

This CDR3 reads CASSQGAHGYTF. The CDR3 DNA reads as TGTGCCAGCAGCCAGGGGGCGCATGGCTACACCTTC. This rearrangement joins TRBV9 to TRBJ1-2, with 8 positions matching TRBD1. The CDR3 runs to 12 residues. CDR1 and CDR2 (germline): SGDLS, YYNGEE. The V segment lost 4 bases and the J segment 6 bases; nucleotides outside the gene matches: 2.

The rearrangement links TRBV28 to TRBJ1-5; no firm D call. Per the germline V gene, CDR1 is MDHEN and CDR2 is SYDVKM. V was clipped by 5 bases and J by 2 bases, with 19 bases between them. CDR3 size: 17 residues. The DNA for the CDR3 is TGTGCCAGCAGTCCTAGGTTGGAGGGAGTAGGCAATCAGCCCCAGCATTTT. Residues: CASSPRLEGVGNQPQHF.

The chain links TRBV10-3 to TRBJ2-1, with D perhaps TRBD1 (6 bases). This CDR3 is built from 15 residues. Germline V gene lookup returns CDR1 ENHRY and CDR2 SYGVKD. V was cut by 8 bases and J by 0 bases, with 14 bases left in between. The CDR3 coding sequence is TGTGCCATCGCACAGGGACCCAGCTCCTACAATGAGCAGTTCTTC. Encoded protein: CAIAQGPSSYNEQFF.

The gene calls are TRBV25-1 and TRBJ1-2; the D is unclear. This CDR3 contains 12 residues. Germline values: CDR1 MGHDK, CDR2 SYGVNS. Trimming took off 4 bases at V and 8 bases at J, with 11 bases between the two ends. The CDR3 is CASSVSPGGYTF. Written as DNA, the CDR3 is TGTGCCAGCAGTGTTTCCCCGGGGGGCTACACCTTC.

V is TRBV10-2 and J is TRBJ2-2, with TRBD2 identical over 8 bases. The germline gives CDR1 WSHSY, CDR2 SAAADI. J was trimmed by 1 base and V by 9 bases; bases with no gene match: 10. This CDR3 is built from 16 residues. The CDR3 coding sequence is TGCGCCAGTACCGTTAGCGGGGCGCAGAACACCGGGGAGCTGTTTTTT. This translates into CASTVSGAQNTGELFF.

The chain links TRBV2 to TRBJ1-6; the D gene is possibly TRBD1 (6 bases). This CDR3 is built from 13 residues. From germline, CDR1 is SNHLY and CDR2 FYNNEI. V dropped 8 bases and J dropped 10 bases, with 15 bases sitting between them. The CDR3 loop is CASRGGESSPLHF. CDR3 DNA: TGTGCCAGCCGGGGGGGCGAAAGCTCACCCCTCCACTTT.

J is TRBJ1-1 and V is TRBV4-1, with D possibly being TRBD1 (6 bases). V lost 0 bases and J 8 bases, leaving 10 bases between the germline ends. The CDR3 consists of 13 residues. CDR1 is MGHRA and CDR2 is YSYEKL in the germline V gene. The CDR3 region has the DNA TGCGCCAGCAGCCAAGAAGGGGGTAGGGAAGCTTTCTTT. Translating it yields CASSQEGGREAFF.

This clone turned up a few times. The V call is TRBV30, the J call TRBJ1-2; a possible D gene is TRBD1 (5 bases). The germline V gene encodes CDR1 GTSNPN and CDR2 SVGIG (reference sequence). The CDR3 consists of 13 residues. Trimming removed 3 bases from V and 4 bases from J, with 12 bases in between. CDR3 sequence: CAWRHQGAYGYTF. The CDR3 DNA sequence: TGTGCCTGGAGGCACCAAGGGGCCTATGGCTACACCTTC. The variable domain in full, completed from reference TRBV30 and TRBJ1-2, reads SQTIHQWPATLVQPVGSPLSLECTVEGTSNPNLYWYRQAAGRGLQLLFYSVGIGQISSEVPQNLSASRPQDRQFILSSKKLLLSDSGFYLCAWRHQGAYGYTFGSGTRLTVV.

The gene calls are TRBV3-1 (or the pseudogene TRBV3-2) and TRBJ1-5, with a tentative D call TRBD1 (5 bases). Trimming removed 4 bases at V and 5 bases at J, with 21 bases between. Germline-derived CDR1 and CDR2 are LGHDT and YNNKEL (reference sequence). The length of the CDR3 is 17 residues. The CDR3: CASSLGRGFGMYQPQHF. In nucleotides, the CDR3 is TGTGCCAGCAGCCTTGGCCGGGGGTTCGGTATGTATCAGCCCCAGCATTTT.

The chain has TRBV5-6 and TRBJ1-2; 8 nucleotides agree with TRBD1. This CDR3 has 17 amino acids. V lost 4 bases, J lost 4 bases, and 15 bases stayed unmatched. Germline V CDR1 and CDR2: SGHDT, YYEEEE. The CDR3, as DNA: TGTGCCAGCAGCAAACCCGGGGACAGGACGGTTCGCTATGGCTACACCTTC. This encodes CASSKPGDRTVRYGYTF.

With regard to this clone: This sample includes further DNA sequences coding for the same CDR3. V and J are TRBV18 and TRBJ2-7; D unresolved. V lost 3 bases and J lost 0, with 6 bases in between. The CDR3 length is 13 residues. Germline V gives CDR1 KGHSH, CDR2 LQKENI. The CDR3 bases are TGTGCCAGCTCACCCGCCGGCTCCTACGAGCAGTACTTC. Amino acids: CASSPAGSYEQYF.

The gene calls are TRBV19 and TRBJ1-3, with D perhaps matching TRBD1 (6 bases). The V gene's germline CDR1 is LNHDA and CDR2 SQIVND (reference sequence). The CDR3 extends over 17 amino acids. The ends were cut back, 7 bases at V and 1 base at J, with 20 bases in the middle. The CDR3 region is CASTHKYRVSSGNTIYF. In DNA, the CDR3 is TGTGCCAGTACCCATAAATACAGGGTTTCTTCTGGAAACACCATATATTTT. Full variable domain (outside the CDR3, taken from reference TRBV19 and TRBJ1-3): DGGITQSPKYLFRKEGQNVTLSCEQNLNHDAMYWYRQDPGQGLRLIYYSQIVNDFQKGDIAEGYSVSREKKESFPLTVTSAQKNPTAFYLCASTHKYRVSSGNTIYFGEGSWLTVV.

CDR3 loop: CASSFPSRNGQASGANVLTF. The CDR3 region has the DNA TGCGCCAGCAGCTTTCCAAGTCGAAACGGACAAGCCTCTGGGGCCAACGTCCTGACTTTC. V and J are TRBV5-1 and TRBJ2-6; D is possibly TRBD1 (5 bases). CDR3 length: 20 residues. Trimming stripped 2 bases from V and 0 bases from J, with 21 bases between. From germline, CDR1 is SGHRS and CDR2 YFSETQ.

The CDR3 region has the DNA TGTGCCATCAGTGAAGGGACAGGAGGTCTAGCTTTCTTT. Its protein is CAISEGTGGLAFF. This chain joins TRBV10-3 and TRBJ1-1; 8 nucleotides agree with TRBD1. The CDR3 covers 13 residues. Germline lookup yields CDR1 ENHRY and CDR2 SYGVKD. V lost 3 bases to trimming and J lost 10 bases; unmatched junction nucleotides: 7.

Here the CDR3 DNA reads TGTGCCAGCAGCTTGCATCGGGGGTTAGACCAAGAGACCCAGTACTTC. Translating it yields CASSLHRGLDQETQYF. The chain combines TRBV5-8 with TRBJ2-5; TRBD2 is a possible D gene (6 bases). The V gene's germline CDR1 is SGHTS and CDR2 YDEGEE. The V end was cut by 1 base, the J end by 0 bases, with 13 bases between. The CDR3 is made up of 16 amino acids.

This rearrangement joins TRBV24-1 to TRBJ2-2, with D possibly matching TRBD1 (6 bases). Trimming removed 7 bases at V and 6 bases at J, with 14 bases between. The CDR3 runs 14 residues. Germline CDR1 and CDR2: KGHDR and SFDVKD. CDR3 protein: CATRPAGVAGELFF. Here the CDR3 DNA reads TGTGCCACCAGGCCGGCAGGGGTTGCCGGGGAGCTGTTTTTT.

The chain is built from TRBV10-3 and TRBJ1-5; D is perhaps TRBD1 (5 bases). Germline assignment: CDR1 ENHRY and CDR2 SYGVKD. Trimming shortened V by 3 bases and J by 3 bases, and 9 bases separated the two germline ends. This CDR3 is built from 14 residues. CDR3 protein: CAISDGGINQPQHF. CDR3 coding DNA: TGTGCCATCAGTGACGGGGGGATCAATCAGCCCCAGCATTTT.

V and J are TRBV5-6 and TRBJ2-1; 11 nucleotides line up with TRBD2. The J segment lost 7 bases and the V segment lost 1 base, leaving 4 bases of the junction unmatched. CDR3 length equals 15 residues. Looked up from germline, CDR1 is SGHDT and CDR2 is YYEEEE. Here the CDR3 reads CASSLSLAGGNEQFF. The CDR3 DNA reads TGTGCCAGCAGCTTGTCCCTAGCGGGAGGAAATGAGCAGTTCTTC. The variable domain in full, with the rest retrieved from reference TRBV5-6 and TRBJ2-1, is DAGVTQSPTHLIKTRGQQVTLRCSPKSGHDTVSWYQQALGQGPQFIFQYYEEEERQRGNFPDRFSGHQFPNYSSELNVNALLLGDSALYLCASSLSLAGGNEQFFGPGTRLTVL.

This clone was seen a single time. The V call is TRBV3-1 (or the pseudogene TRBV3-2), the J call TRBJ1-1; D might be TRBD1 (6 bases). The CDR3 length is 14 residues. Germline V gene data show CDR1 as LGHDT and CDR2 as YNNKEL (reference sequence). The V end was cut by 2 bases, the J end by 5 bases, with 12 bases between. CDR3 in amino acids: CASSQTGKVTEAFF. CDR3 in DNA: TGTGCCAGCAGCCAAACAGGGAAGGTTACTGAAGCTTTCTTT.

This chain connects TRBV24-1 to TRBJ2-1, with 10 bases fitting TRBD2. The CDR3 is 18 residues long. The germline gives CDR1 KGHDR, CDR2 SFDVKD. J lost 10 bases, V lost 4 bases, and 18 bases had no gene match. The CDR3 DNA reads TGTGCCACCAGTGAAATTCCCCGGGGGCTAGCGGGAGTAGGCGAGCAGTTCTTC. Its protein is CATSEIPRGLAGVGEQFF.

The rearrangement joins TRBV24-1 to TRBJ2-5, with TRBD2 identical over 11 bases. The junction had 6 bases not matched to a gene; V was cut back by 3 bases and J by 4 bases. The CDR3 totals 16 residues. Germline assignment: CDR1 KGHDR and CDR2 SFDVKD. The CDR3 DNA sequence: TGTGCCACCAGTGATACCATAGCGGGAGGGGGAGAGACCCAGTACTTC. Its protein product is CATSDTIAGGGETQYF.

The rearrangement joins TRBV19 to TRBJ1-5; TRBD1 aligns across 8 bases. This CDR3 is 14 amino acids long. V dropped 9 bases and J dropped 4; count of bases not matched to a gene: 8. CDR1 LNHDA and CDR2 SQIVND come from the germline V gene (reference sequence). The CDR3 sequence: CASYGQGGNQPQHF. The CDR3 bases are TGTGCCAGCTACGGACAGGGAGGGAATCAGCCCCAGCATTTT.

Written as DNA, the CDR3 is TGTGCCAGTAGTATAGGAGGGACAGGGGTTCAGCCCCAGCATTTT. Its translation: CASSIGGTGVQPQHF. The chain combines TRBV19 with TRBJ1-5, with 10 bases matching TRBD1. J gave up 6 bases and V 1 base, and 3 bases lay outside the gene matches. Looked up from germline, CDR1 is LNHDA and CDR2 is SQIVND (reference sequence). The CDR3 contains 15 residues.